The 27 T cell receptor beta chains below were found in one sample sequenced in a study of cytomegalovirus exposure and HLA in healthy donors. This PCR relied on a set of 60 Vbeta primers and 13 Jbeta primers. Some clones are missing from TCRdb's copy, which holds only in-frame ones; the method was immunoSEQ multiplex PCR. The sample lists roughly 130,000 clones; roughly 80% were seen once. Source material: PBMCs. The receptors here all came from a man aged 25-45 years in good health and CMV-seronegative.

This chain connects TRBV20-1 to TRBJ2-1; no firm D call. V was clipped by 6 bases and J by 4 bases, with 7 bases between them. The germline gives CDR1 DFQATT, CDR2 SNEGSKA (reference sequence). The CDR3 contains 11 residues. CDR3 bases: TGCAGTGCCACGACTTACAATGAGCAGTTCTTC. Encoded protein: CSATTYNEQFF.

This clone was found once. This chain links TRBV27 with TRBJ1-1; D ambiguous. The V gene's germline CDR1 is MNHEY and CDR2 SMNVEV (reference sequence). CDR3 length: 14 residues. V lost 6 bases and J 4 bases, leaving 15 bases between the germline ends. The CDR3 here is CASSRTLRGTEAFF. The CDR3 nucleotides are TGTGCCAGCAGCCGAACTTTGCGGGGCACTGAAGCTTTCTTT.

The chain has TRBV2 and TRBJ1-2, with 10 bases identical to TRBD1. Looked up from germline, CDR1 is SNHLY and CDR2 is FYNNEI. CDR3 length: 15 amino acids. Trimming at V came to 6 bases and at J to 7 bases, leaving 11 bases not matched to a gene. CDR3 in amino acids: CASRLTGGLDAGYTF. The CDR3 coding sequence is TGTGCCAGCAGACTGACAGGGGGCCTCGACGCTGGCTACACCTTC.

V gene TRBV18 combines with J gene TRBJ2-7, with TRBD2 identical over 10 bases. From germline, CDR1 is KGHSH and CDR2 LQKENI. The CDR3 runs 16 residues. Trimming at V came to 2 bases and at J to 3 bases, leaving 7 bases not matched to a gene. Here the CDR3 DNA reads TGTGCCAGCTCACCATCGGTAGCGGGGGGCTTCTACGAGCAGTACTTC. Protein sequence: CASSPSVAGGFYEQYF.

This clone was seen once. CDR3 in amino acids: CASTEGLFNQETQYF. Written as DNA, the CDR3 is TGTGCCAGCACCGAGGGACTATTTAACCAAGAGACCCAGTACTTC. This chain links TRBV2 with TRBJ2-5, with 7 bases that match TRBD2. CDR1 is SNHLY, CDR2 FYNNEI, per germline. The CDR3 runs 15 residues. With V trimmed by 7 bases and J by 0 bases, 8 bases remained unmatched.

This rearrangement joins TRBV29-1 to TRBJ2-7; tentatively, D is TRBD2 (5 bases). This CDR3 has 12 amino acids. V was clipped by 5 bases and J by 0 bases, with 8 bases between them. Germline V CDR1 and CDR2: SQVTM, ANQGSEA. CDR3 amino acids: CSVTGNSYEQYF. The CDR3 nucleotides read TGCAGCGTTACGGGGAACTCCTACGAGCAGTACTTC.

The chain joins TRBV14 to TRBJ1-1; D may be TRBD1 (5 bases). CDR1 and CDR2 (germline): SGHDN, FVKESK. This CDR3 is 14 amino acids long. V was clipped by 1 base and J by 6 bases, with 12 bases between them. As DNA, the CDR3 is TGTGCCAGCAGCCAAGTAAGGGGCTGGGCTGAAGCTTTCTTT. Amino acid sequence: CASSQVRGWAEAFF.

The V and J genes are TRBV27 and TRBJ2-1; 7 bases are a match to TRBD2. The CDR3 consists of 14 residues. Germline values: CDR1 MNHEY, CDR2 SMNVEV (reference sequence). Unmatched junction bases numbered 7, after V lost 2 bases and J lost 9 bases. Written as DNA, the CDR3 is TGTGCCAGCAGTTTAGGCGCAGCGGGATGTGAGCAGTTCTTC. It encodes CASSLGAAGCEQFF.

V and J are TRBV5-4 and TRBJ2-7, with 7 bases fitting TRBD2. CDR1 is SGHNT and CDR2 is YYREEE in the germline V gene (reference sequence). The CDR3 covers 16 residues. V was clipped by 4 bases and J by 2 bases; unmatched bases: 12. Here the CDR3 reads CASSPSPTSRTYEQYF. The CDR3 nucleotides read TGTGCCAGCAGCCCCAGCCCGACTAGCCGAACCTACGAGCAGTACTTC.

The rearrangement uses TRBV21-1 and TRBJ2-3; the DNA was not compared with TRBD1, the D call given in the table. TRBV21-1 is a known pseudogene. The CDR3 consists of 16 residues. The CDR3 spells CASSTGQATITDTQYF. CDR3 nucleotides: TGTGCCAGCAGCACCGGACAAGCCACCATCACAGATACGCAGTATTTT.

This sequence joins TRBV11-2 and TRBJ2-7; 7 nucleotides match TRBD2. The CDR3 covers 16 residues. In germline, CDR1 is SGHAT, CDR2 FQNNGV. V lost 4 bases and J lost 4; bases outside the gene matches: 13. The DNA for the CDR3 is TGTGCCAGCAGCTCTTTCCCGCGGGCGGGAGTTTACGAGCAGTACTTC. Its protein product is CASSSFPRAGVYEQYF.

The CDR3 region is CASSEWGPLNTEAFF. The CDR3 bases are TGTGCCAGCAGTGAGTGGGGGCCCTTAAACACTGAAGCTTTCTTT. The chain carries TRBV2 and TRBJ1-1, with D possibly TRBD1 on 6 matching bases. Looked up from germline, CDR1 is SNHLY and CDR2 is FYNNEI. The CDR3 contains 15 residues. The germline V and J ends were trimmed by 3 bases and 2 bases, with 13 bases remaining between them. Full variable domain (remainder filled in from reference TRBV2 and TRBJ1-1): EPEVTQTPSHQVTQMGQEVILRCVPISNHLYFYWYRQILGQKVEFLVSFYNNEISEKSEIFDDQFSVERPDGSNFTLKIRSTKLEDSAMYFCASSEWGPLNTEAFFGQGTRLTVV.

V usage is TRBV4-2 and J usage is TRBJ1-5; unclear D gene. Germline values: CDR1 LGHNA, CDR2 YNFKEQ. The length of the CDR3 is 16 residues. V was trimmed by 1 base and J by 6 bases, leaving 16 bases between them. CDR3 loop: CASSQGGGGPGQPQHF. Here the CDR3 DNA reads TGTGCCAGCAGCCAAGGGGGTGGAGGTCCGGGTCAGCCCCAGCATTTT.

V usage is TRBV4-2 and J usage is TRBJ2-7; 9 nucleotides align to TRBD2. The V gene end was trimmed by 3 bases and the J gene end by 2 bases; junction bases not matched to a gene: 5. Per germline, CDR1 LGHNA and CDR2 YNFKEQ. The length of the CDR3 is 15 residues. CDR3 amino acids: CASSHEPSGTYEQYF. DNA for the CDR3: TGTGCCAGCAGCCATGAACCTAGCGGGACCTACGAGCAGTACTTC.

The rearrangement joins TRBV18 to TRBJ1-1, with 10 bases matching TRBD1. The CDR3 totals 16 residues. The germline CDR1 and CDR2 sequences are KGHSH and LQKENI. V was pared by 4 bases and J by 5 bases, with 10 bases of the junction left unmatched. The CDR3 nucleotides read TGTGCCAGCTCACTGGCGACAGGGGGCGCAGGAACTGAAGCTTTCTTT. Translating gives CASSLATGGAGTEAFF.

The V and J genes are TRBV6-4 and TRBJ2-2, with D tentatively TRBD2 (5 bases). Germline CDR1 reads MRHNA; CDR2 reads SNTAGT. Trimming stripped 4 bases from V and 1 base from J, with 7 bases between. The CDR3 sequence is 14 residues long. The CDR3 reads CASSGELNTGELFF. CDR3 coding DNA: TGTGCCAGCAGTGGGGAGTTGAACACCGGGGAGCTGTTTTTT.

This chain joins TRBV5-4 and TRBJ1-2, with 9 bases aligning to TRBD1. V was clipped by 4 bases and J by 6 bases; unmatched bases: 7. The germline gives CDR1 SGHNT, CDR2 YYREEE (reference sequence). The CDR3 has 14 residues. In DNA form, the CDR3 reads TGTGCCAGCAGCGCGGGACAGGGAACGGATGGCTACACCTTC. It is translated as CASSAGQGTDGYTF.

This clone was recorded only once. The V gene is TRBV19, the J gene TRBJ1-4; possible D gene TRBD1, 6 bases. Trimming cost V 5 bases and J 3 bases, with 13 bases left between them. In germline, CDR1 is LNHDA, CDR2 SQIVND (reference sequence). CDR3 length: 15 amino acids. The CDR3 sequence is CASSLTGLSNEKLFF. The CDR3, as DNA: TGTGCCAGTAGTCTCACAGGGTTGTCTAATGAAAAACTGTTTTTT.

The V gene is TRBV7-9, the J gene TRBJ1-2, with TRBD1 matching over 8 bases. CDR3 length: 16 amino acids. Trimming removed 4 bases from V and 4 bases from J; junction bases left unmatched: 11. The germline V gene has CDR1 SEHNR and CDR2 FQNEAQ (reference sequence). CDR3 residues: CASSSGDRLRVYGYTF. DNA of the CDR3: TGTGCCAGCAGCTCAGGGGACAGGCTAAGGGTCTATGGCTACACCTTC.

The chain has TRBV5-1 and TRBJ2-1, with D tentatively TRBD2 (6 bases). Germline loops: CDR1 SGHRS, CDR2 YFSETQ. CDR3 size: 15 residues. V was shortened by 7 bases and J by 4 bases, with 18 bases between the two germline ends. DNA of the CDR3: TGCGCCAGCGGAGGGGTCGGGGTTCCATACAATGAGCAGTTCTTC. Protein product: CASGGVGVPYNEQFF.

In DNA, the CDR3 is TGTGCCAGCAGCTCCGGACATATTTCTGAAGCTTTCTTT. The encoded protein is CASSSGHISEAFF. This chain joins TRBV11-3 and TRBJ1-1, with a possible D match to TRBD1 (5 bases). The CDR3 is 13 amino acids. Looked up from germline, CDR1 is SGHNT and CDR2 is YENEEA. V was shortened by 4 bases and J by 6 bases, with 12 bases between the two germline ends.

The chain links TRBV4-3 to TRBJ2-5; 7 bases match TRBD2. Looked up from germline, CDR1 is LGHNA and CDR2 is YSLEER. The V gene end was trimmed by 1 base and the J gene end by 2 bases; junction bases not matched to a gene: 4. The CDR3 contains 15 residues. The CDR3 spells CASSQVAGRQETQYF. The DNA for the CDR3 is TGCGCCAGCAGCCAAGTAGCGGGTAGACAAGAGACCCAGTACTTC.

This rearrangement joins TRBV9 to TRBJ1-4, with D possibly being TRBD1 (6 bases). The CDR3 is 14 amino acids. V gave up 0 bases and J gave up 3 bases, with 6 bases separating them. Germline V gives CDR1 SGDLS, CDR2 YYNGEE. The CDR3: CASSVGTANEKLFF. CDR3 coding DNA: TGTGCCAGCAGCGTAGGGACAGCTAATGAAAAACTGTTTTTT.

This chain links TRBV30 with TRBJ1-3; no definite D call. The CDR3 is 15 amino acids. V lost 0 bases and J 1 base, leaving 10 bases between the germline ends. Germline V lookup: CDR1 GTSNPN, CDR2 SVGIG (reference sequence). The CDR3 coding sequence is TGTGCCTGGAGTGTGATCGGGGAATCTGGAAACACCATATATTTT. It specifies CAWSVIGESGNTIYF.

Only one count was recorded for this clone. The rearrangement links TRBV7-2 to TRBJ2-7, with TRBD1 as a possible D gene (6 bases). There are 13 residues in the CDR3. Trimming cost V 4 bases and J 4 bases, with 11 bases left between them. The germline V gene has CDR1 SGHTA and CDR2 FQGNSA. CDR3 sequence (DNA): TGTGCCAGCAGCTCCACGACAGGTTACGAGCAGTACTTC. It codes for CASSSTTGYEQYF.

The J gene is TRBJ2-3, the V gene TRBV7-9; TRBD1 aligns across 8 bases. Germline V gene data show CDR1 as SEHNR and CDR2 as FQNEAQ (reference sequence). Trimming removed 4 bases from V and 0 bases from J; junction bases left unmatched: 9. There are 17 residues in the CDR3. CDR3 sequence reads: CASSSTVTGESTDTQYF. The CDR3 DNA reads as TGTGCCAGCAGCTCAACAGTGACAGGGGAGAGCACAGATACGCAGTATTTT.

V is TRBV11-2 and J is TRBJ1-1; D call uncertain. Germline V CDR1 and CDR2: SGHAT, FQNNGV. V was pared by 4 bases and J by 2 bases, with 17 bases between. This CDR3 contains 16 residues. In DNA, the CDR3 is TGTGCCAGCAGCTGGTCATTACGGAGGCCTAACACTGAAGCTTTCTTT. Translation gives CASSWSLRRPNTEAFF. Combining the CDR3 with reference TRBV11-2 and TRBJ1-1 gives the whole variable domain EAGVAQSPRYKIIEKRQSVAFWCNPISGHATLYWYQQILGQGPKLLIQFQNNGVVDDSQLPKDRFSAERLKGVDSTLKIQPAKLEDSAVYLCASSWSLRRPNTEAFFGQGTRLTVV.